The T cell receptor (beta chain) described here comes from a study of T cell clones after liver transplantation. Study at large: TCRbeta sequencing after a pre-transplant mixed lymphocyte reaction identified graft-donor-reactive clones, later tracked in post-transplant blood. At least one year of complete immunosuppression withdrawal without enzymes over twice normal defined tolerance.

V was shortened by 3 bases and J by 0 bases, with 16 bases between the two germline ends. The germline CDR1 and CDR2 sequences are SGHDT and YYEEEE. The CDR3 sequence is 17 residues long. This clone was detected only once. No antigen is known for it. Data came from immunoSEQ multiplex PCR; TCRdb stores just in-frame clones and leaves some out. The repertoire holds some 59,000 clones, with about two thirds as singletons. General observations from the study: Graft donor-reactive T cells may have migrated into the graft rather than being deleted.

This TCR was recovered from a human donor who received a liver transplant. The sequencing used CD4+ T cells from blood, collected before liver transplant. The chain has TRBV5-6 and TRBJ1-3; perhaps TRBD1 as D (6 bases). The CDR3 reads CASSSLLGGASGNTIYF. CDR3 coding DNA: TGTGCCAGCAGCTCCCTTTTAGGGGGGGCCTCTGGAAACACCATATATTTT. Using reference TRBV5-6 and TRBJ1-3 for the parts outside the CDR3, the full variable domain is DAGVTQSPTHLIKTRGQQVTLRCSPKSGHDTVSWYQQALGQGPQFIFQYYEEEERQRGNFPDRFSGHQFPNYSSELNVNALLLGDSALYLCASSSLLGGASGNTIYFGEGSWLTVV.